Listed below are T cell receptor beta chains from one sample, sequenced in a study of blood T cells in healthy people across ages. TCRdb re-derived calls from the 5' RACE reads in MiXCR, one entry per CDR3 protein. In the table there are roughly 1 million distinct CDR3 sequences, about 25% of which are singletons. These data also formed part of another study, on T cells of mothers and their children.

Sample: blood. The receptors were gathered from a girl aged 2 to 9 in good health. The CDR3 runs from the conserved cysteine through the conserved F or W. D genes are given only for firm matches. Some rows have no size entry. The others give once, few or many, or a class for an expanded clone.

- TRBJ2-3 TRBV7-8 - TGTGCCATGGGAACCTTAGCCGTAGATACGCAGTATTTT CAMGTLAVDTQYF
- TRBJ2-3 TRBV28 TRBD2 TGTGCCAGCAGTTTGGGGACTAGCGGGATACCTCTTCTCACAGATACGCAGTATTTT CASSLGTSGIPLLTDTQYF
few TRBJ2-3 TRBV4-1 - TGCGCCAGCAGCCAAGATAACCCGCTAGATACGCAGTATTTT CASSQDNPLDTQYF
- TRBJ2-7 TRBV20-1 TRBD2 TGCAGTTACCTCCGGGGGGGGGTTTACGAGCAGTACTTC CSYLRGGVYEQYF
- TRBJ2-5 TRBV25-1 - TGTGCCAGCCGAGATTCGGGGGCTGAGACCCAGTACTTC CASRDSGAETQYF
few TRBJ1-2 TRBV6-5 TRBD1 TGTGCCAGCAGTTATAAACTTCTGGGACAGGGGGTATATGGCTACACCTTC CASSYKLLGQGVYGYTF
- TRBJ2-5 TRBV7-2 - TGTGCCAGCAGCTTGGGTGGGGACGGAAAGACCCAGTACTTC CASSLGGDGKTQYF
- TRBJ2-7 TRBV12-5 - TGTGCTAGTGCCACGGGGGCCTACGAGCAGTACTTC CASATGAYEQYF
- TRBJ2-7 TRBV4-1 - TGCGCCAGCAGCCAAGTATTGAGTTCGGCCTACGAGCAGTACTTC CASSQVLSSAYEQYF
many TRBJ2-2 TRBV13 - TGTGCCAGCAGTCCAAGGGACGGACAGACGAACACCGGGGAGCTGTTTTTT CASSPRDGQTNTGELFF
few TRBJ2-5 TRBV5-1 TRBD2 TGCGCCAGCAGCTTGGGGTTAGCGGGAGTGATCGGGGAGACCCAGTACTTC CASSLGLAGVIGETQYF
- TRBJ2-3 TRBV4-1 TRBD2 TGCGCCAGCATGCTAGCTCCGGGGGGGCAAGGCACAGATACGCAGTATTTT CASMLAPGGQGTDTQYF
few TRBJ1-4 TRBV7-9 - TGTGCCAGCAGCATACCGGGCCCTCAGAATGAAAAACTGTTTTTT CASSIPGPQNEKLFF
- TRBJ2-5 TRBV7-6 TRBD2 TGTGCCAGCAGCCTAACTAGCGCCCAGTACTTC CASSLTSAQYF
few TRBJ2-5 TRBV7-8 TRBD2 TGTGCCAGCAGCCCCTACCTTAGCGGGATCGAAGAGACCCAGTACTTC CASSPYLSGIEETQYF
few TRBJ2-3 TRBV10-2 TRBD2 TGCGCCAGCAGGGAGACTAGCGGTCTCACAGATACGCAGTATTTT CASRETSGLTDTQYF